The rows below give T cell receptor beta chains drawn from one sample of a study of shared clonotypes between healthy human individuals. Sequencing was performed with immunoSEQ multiplex PCR; in TCRdb, only in-frame clones are kept and a portion is missing. The sample contains 2,500,000 or so clones, 80% to 95% of which appear only once. The specimen was naive CD4+ T cells from PBMCs. The receptors here all came from a man aged 18-30 years in good health. Some clones in this sample may be carry-over from other donors' samples. Both conserved end residues are part of each CDR3. The order of the fields is D gene, V gene, clone size, J gene, CDR3 DNA, CDR3 protein. A D gene is named only where the DNA matches it firmly. Size is stated for part of the rows, as once, few or many counts, or as a class when the clone is expanded.

d_gene: TRBD1; v_gene: TRBV9; abundance: NA; j_gene: TRBJ2-6; CDR3nt: TGTGCCAGCAGCACCCGGGACAGGGGAGCTGGGGCCAACGTCCTGACTTTC; CDR3aa: CASSTRDRGAGANVLTF
d_gene: TRBD2; v_gene: TRBV11-3; abundance: NA; j_gene: TRBJ2-7; CDR3nt: TGTGCCAGCAGCTTAGGAGCTAGCGGAACATACGAGCAGTACTTC; CDR3aa: CASSLGASGTYEQYF
d_gene: NA; v_gene: TRBV28; abundance: NA; j_gene: TRBJ1-4; CDR3nt: TGTGCCAGCAGGCAAGGGGGTACTAATGAAAAACTGTTTTTT; CDR3aa: CASRQGGTNEKLFF
d_gene: NA; v_gene: TRBV7-2; abundance: NA; j_gene: TRBJ1-4; CDR3nt: TGTGCCAGCAGCTTAGCCACAGGGAGGATCAATGAAAAACTGTTTTTT; CDR3aa: CASSLATGRINEKLFF
d_gene: NA; v_gene: TRBV5-1; abundance: NA; j_gene: TRBJ1-3; CDR3nt: TGCGCCAGCAGCCCAGACCCTACGAGCTCTGGAAACACCATATATTTT; CDR3aa: CASSPDPTSSGNTIYF
d_gene: NA; v_gene: TRBV6-1; abundance: NA; j_gene: TRBJ1-1; CDR3nt: TGTGCCAGCAGTGAAAAGGCTCGGACACACATGAACACTGAAGCTTTCTTT; CDR3aa: CASSEKARTHMNTEAFF
d_gene: NA; v_gene: TRBV11-2; abundance: NA; j_gene: TRBJ1-3; CDR3nt: TGTGCCAGCAGCTTAGCTCTGACGGGATTTTACTCTGGAAACACCATATATTTT; CDR3aa: CASSLALTGFYSGNTIYF
d_gene: TRBD2; v_gene: TRBV5-1; abundance: once; j_gene: TRBJ2-2; CDR3nt: TGCGCCAGCAGCTCTAGCGGGAGTCGGCCCGGGGAGCTGTTTTTT; CDR3aa: CASSSSGSRPGELFF
d_gene: NA; v_gene: TRBV27; abundance: NA; j_gene: TRBJ1-1; CDR3nt: TGTGCCAGCATCGGTCATGGCATGCCTAACACTGAAGCTTTCTTT; CDR3aa: CASIGHGMPNTEAFF
d_gene: TRBD2; v_gene: TRBV9; abundance: NA; j_gene: TRBJ2-1; CDR3nt: TGTGCCAGCAGCACGCCTAGCGGAGCTATCTACAATGAGCAGTTCTTC; CDR3aa: CASSTPSGAIYNEQFF
d_gene: NA; v_gene: TRBV21-1; abundance: NA; j_gene: TRBJ2-4; CDR3nt: TGTGCCAGCAGCATTCCTGGGGAGTTTCTAGCCAAAAACATTCAGTACTTC; CDR3aa: CASSIPGEFLAKNIQYF
d_gene: TRBD1; v_gene: TRBV28; abundance: NA; j_gene: TRBJ2-7; CDR3nt: TGTGCCAGCAGTCCGCAGGGGACAGGGAACTACGAGCAGTACTTC; CDR3aa: CASSPQGTGNYEQYF
d_gene: TRBD1; v_gene: TRBV2; abundance: NA; j_gene: TRBJ2-7; CDR3nt: TGTGCCAGCAGGGCCGACAGGGCCAACGAGCAGTACTTC; CDR3aa: CASRADRANEQYF
d_gene: NA; v_gene: TRBV5-1; abundance: NA; j_gene: TRBJ2-2; CDR3nt: TGCGCCAGCAGTTTCAGCCCGCAGGAGAACACCGGGGAGCTGTTTTTT; CDR3aa: CASSFSPQENTGELFF
d_gene: NA; v_gene: TRBV27; abundance: NA; j_gene: TRBJ2-5; CDR3nt: TGTGCCAGCAGTTCCCTTGGTAAAGGCAAAGAGACCCAGTACTTC; CDR3aa: CASSSLGKGKETQYF
d_gene: NA; v_gene: TRBV7-2; abundance: NA; j_gene: TRBJ1-1; CDR3nt: TGTGCCAGCAGCCAAGATACAGGGTCCCCTGAAGCTTTCTTT; CDR3aa: CASSQDTGSPEAFF
d_gene: TRBD1; v_gene: TRBV5-1; abundance: NA; j_gene: TRBJ1-1; CDR3nt: TGCGCCAGCAGCTTGGGGTCAGGGGGTGTCAACACTGAAGCTTTCTTT; CDR3aa: CASSLGSGGVNTEAFF
d_gene: NA; v_gene: TRBV30; abundance: NA; j_gene: TRBJ2-2; CDR3nt: TGTGCCTGGCGCAGAGGTCAGAACACCGGGGAGCTGTTTTTT; CDR3aa: CAWRRGQNTGELFF
d_gene: NA; v_gene: TRBV19; abundance: NA; j_gene: TRBJ1-5; CDR3nt: TGTGCCACCCCTAGCAATCAGCCCCAGCATTTT; CDR3aa: CATPSNQPQHF
d_gene: TRBD1; v_gene: TRBV29-1; abundance: NA; j_gene: TRBJ2-3; CDR3nt: TGCAGCGTCCGGGACAGGGCAGATACGCAGTATTTT; CDR3aa: CSVRDRADTQYF
d_gene: TRBD1; v_gene: TRBV7-2; abundance: once; j_gene: TRBJ2-7; CDR3nt: TGTGCCAGCAGCTTAGTGCTGGGACAGGGTGACTCCTACGAGCAGTACTTC; CDR3aa: CASSLVLGQGDSYEQYF
d_gene: NA; v_gene: TRBV6-1; abundance: NA; j_gene: TRBJ2-4; CDR3nt: TGTGCCAGCAGTGAAGAATTTGACAAAAACATTCAGTACTTC; CDR3aa: CASSEEFDKNIQYF
d_gene: NA; v_gene: TRBV6-1; abundance: NA; j_gene: TRBJ1-2; CDR3nt: TGTGCCAGCAGTGAATATAGTAGGAATATACCGGAGGGCTACACCTTC; CDR3aa: CASSEYSRNIPEGYTF
d_gene: NA; v_gene: TRBV27; abundance: NA; j_gene: TRBJ2-7; CDR3nt: TGTGCCAGCAGTTTAAGCGGGCCCGGGTTAGTGTACGAGCAGTACTTC; CDR3aa: CASSLSGPGLVYEQYF
d_gene: TRBD1; v_gene: TRBV28; abundance: once; j_gene: TRBJ2-1; CDR3nt: TGTGCCAGCAGTTTTCCCACTTTTACAGGGGTGAGCTCCTACAATGAGCAGTTCTTC; CDR3aa: CASSFPTFTGVSSYNEQFF
d_gene: TRBD2; v_gene: TRBV5-1; abundance: NA; j_gene: TRBJ2-1; CDR3nt: TGCGCCAGCAGCTGGACTAGCGGGAGGGGCGGGAATGAGCAGTTCTTC; CDR3aa: CASSWTSGRGGNEQFF
d_gene: NA; v_gene: TRBV7-2; abundance: NA; j_gene: TRBJ2-3; CDR3nt: TGTGCCAGCAGCTTAAGACAAAGGGATACGCAGTATTTT; CDR3aa: CASSLRQRDTQYF
d_gene: NA; v_gene: TRBV9; abundance: NA; j_gene: TRBJ2-5; CDR3nt: TGTGCCAGCAGCGTAGCTCCCGAGGAGACCCAGTACTTC; CDR3aa: CASSVAPEETQYF
d_gene: TRBD1; v_gene: TRBV29-1; abundance: once; j_gene: TRBJ2-4; CDR3nt: TGCAGCGTTGAGGACCCTACAGGGGCGAACATTCAGTACTTC; CDR3aa: CSVEDPTGANIQYF
d_gene: NA; v_gene: TRBV6-5; abundance: once; j_gene: TRBJ1-1; CDR3nt: TGTGCCAGCAGTGCCCCTCGCGGGAGAACTGAAGCTTTCTTT; CDR3aa: CASSAPRGRTEAFF
d_gene: TRBD1; v_gene: TRBV29-1; abundance: few; j_gene: TRBJ1-2; CDR3nt: TGCAGCGTTGTCGCACAGGGGGCGCGTGGCTACACCTTC; CDR3aa: CSVVAQGARGYTF
d_gene: NA; v_gene: TRBV28; abundance: once; j_gene: TRBJ1-5; CDR3nt: TGTGCCAGCAGTTCGGTCCGGGGTCTGGGCAATCAGCCCCAGCATTTT; CDR3aa: CASSSVRGLGNQPQHF
d_gene: NA; v_gene: TRBV27; abundance: NA; j_gene: TRBJ2-3; CDR3nt: TGTGCCAGCTCTTCCGGGGGCGGGGATACGCAGTATTTT; CDR3aa: CASSSGGGDTQYF
d_gene: NA; v_gene: TRBV28; abundance: NA; j_gene: TRBJ1-1; CDR3nt: TGTGCCAGCAGCTCCTTACCCGGCAGGGGGAACACTGAAGCTTTCTTT; CDR3aa: CASSSLPGRGNTEAFF
d_gene: NA; v_gene: TRBV29-1; abundance: NA; j_gene: TRBJ2-5; CDR3nt: TGCAGCGTTGATGAGGGACCCGTTAAGACCCAGTACTTC; CDR3aa: CSVDEGPVKTQYF
d_gene: TRBD2; v_gene: TRBV29-1; abundance: NA; j_gene: TRBJ2-2; CDR3nt: TGCAGCGTTCCTAAAGGGACGGGGGGTAGTGGCGGGGAGCTGTTTTTT; CDR3aa: CSVPKGTGGSGGELFF
d_gene: NA; v_gene: TRBV21-1; abundance: NA; j_gene: TRBJ1-1; CDR3nt: TGTGCCAGCAGCCCCCGTGTCATATGGTTGGGACAGGGCGTATCGGGCACTGAAGCTTTCTTT; CDR3aa: CASSPRVIWLGQGVSGTEAFF
d_gene: TRBD1; v_gene: TRBV7-9; abundance: once; j_gene: TRBJ1-2; CDR3nt: TGTGCCAGCAGCTTAGCTTCGACAGGGGGCTTAGGAGGCTACACCTTC; CDR3aa: CASSLASTGGLGGYTF
d_gene: TRBD2; v_gene: TRBV14; abundance: NA; j_gene: TRBJ2-1; CDR3nt: TGTGCCAGCAGCCCGTTAGCGGGAGGCTCCTACAATGAGCAGTTCTTC; CDR3aa: CASSPLAGGSYNEQFF
d_gene: NA; v_gene: TRBV28; abundance: NA; j_gene: TRBJ1-5; CDR3nt: TGTGCCAGCAGTTTATTTAGGCAGGGTCTCGGGTCCCAGCATTTT; CDR3aa: CASSLFRQGLGSQHF
d_gene: NA; v_gene: TRBV4-3; abundance: once; j_gene: TRBJ2-1; CDR3nt: TGCGCCAGCAGCCAAGAGGGGGGTAGGACAGGCCAGCAGTTCTTC; CDR3aa: CASSQEGGRTGQQFF
d_gene: NA; v_gene: TRBV30; abundance: NA; j_gene: TRBJ1-3; CDR3nt: TGTGCCCACGAGACAGTCTCTGGAAACACCATATATTTT; CDR3aa: CAHETVSGNTIYF
d_gene: TRBD2; v_gene: TRBV5-1; abundance: NA; j_gene: TRBJ2-1; CDR3nt: TGCGCCAGCAGCGCCGGACTAGCGGGAGTCAGCAGTGAGCAGTTCTTC; CDR3aa: CASSAGLAGVSSEQFF
d_gene: NA; v_gene: TRBV5-5; abundance: NA; j_gene: TRBJ2-2; CDR3nt: TGTGCCAGCAGCCTCGTTGTAACCGGGGAGCTGTTTTTT; CDR3aa: CASSLVVTGELFF
d_gene: NA; v_gene: TRBV7-2; abundance: NA; j_gene: TRBJ1-2; CDR3nt: TGTGCCAGCAGCTTAGAACGCTCGCAGGGAAGAGGCGCTGGCTACACCTTC; CDR3aa: CASSLERSQGRGAGYTF
d_gene: NA; v_gene: TRBV5-1; abundance: NA; j_gene: TRBJ1-1; CDR3nt: TGCGCCAGCAGCTTGATGCAGGCAGGGCGTGAAGCTTTCTTT; CDR3aa: CASSLMQAGREAFF